Here is one T cell receptor beta chain with its context. The data were taken from a study of T cell changes during pregnancy in multiple sclerosis. Germline V gene sequence: CDR1 SGHRS, CDR2 YFSETQ. The V end was cut by 3 bases, the J end by 6 bases, with 13 bases between. This CDR3 is built from 14 residues. The table came from immunoSEQ multiplex PCR; TCRdb's copy has only in-frame clones and leaves some out. The table records 55,000 or so clones, 92% of them present only once. This TCR was sampled from a female donor with multiple sclerosis, enrolled in a pregnancy study. The source was CD4+ T cells from peripheral blood mononuclear cells, collected after pregnancy. The chain joins TRBV5-1 to TRBJ1-5; a weak D match, TRBD1 (6 bases). The CDR3 region is CASSSQPGVQPQHF. Written as DNA, the CDR3 is TGCGCCAGCAGCTCCCAACCAGGGGTTCAGCCCCAGCATTTT.